The 31 T cell receptor beta chains presented below share a single source sample, sequenced in a study of cytomegalovirus exposure and HLA in healthy donors. The PCR contained 60 Vbeta and 13 Jbeta primers. Assay used: immunoSEQ multiplex PCR; TCRdb lists only in-frame clones, some missing. The data hold 30,000 to 45,000 clones, with 70% to 90% observed a single time. Sequenced: PBMCs. These receptors originate from a woman in her forties in good health and CMV-seropositive.

This clone was counted only a few times. This chain joins TRBV19 and TRBJ2-2; the match to TRBD1 covers 9 bases. Trimming at V came to 9 bases and at J to 1 base, leaving 6 bases not matched to a gene. The germline CDR1 and CDR2 sequences are LNHDA and SQIVND (reference sequence). The CDR3 totals 15 residues. The CDR3 DNA is TGTGCCAGCTATCCGGGACAGGGGAACACCGGGGAGCTGTTTTTT. Residues: CASYPGQGNTGELFF.

V is TRBV9 and J is TRBJ1-1; D remains ambiguous. The CDR3 extends over 15 amino acids. In germline, CDR1 is SGDLS, CDR2 YYNGEE. Trimming cost V 3 bases and J 0 bases, with 12 bases left between them. The CDR3 loop reads CASSAGVTVNTEAFF. The CDR3 DNA reads as TGTGCCAGCAGCGCCGGGGTGACGGTGAACACTGAAGCTTTCTTT.

This clone occurred once. V is TRBV7-8 and J is TRBJ2-7; 9 bases line up with TRBD1. Germline V gene lookup returns CDR1 SGHVS and CDR2 FQNEAQ. The V gene end was trimmed by 5 bases and the J gene end by 0 bases; junction bases not matched to a gene: 5. The CDR3 sequence is 15 residues long. CDR3 DNA: TGTGCCAGCAGCCCGGGGACAGGGAACTCCTACGAGCAGTACTTC. The encoded protein is CASSPGTGNSYEQYF.

Details on this clone: A junction boundary mismatches the germline segment, possibly from a read error. V is TRBV6-1 and J is TRBJ2-7; 8 bases are shared with TRBD1. CDR1 is MNHNS and CDR2 is SASEGT in the germline V gene. This CDR3 has 11 residues. CDR3 sequence reads: CASSYPDRVNF. CDR3 nucleotides: TGTGCCAGCAGTTATCCGGACAGGGTTAACTTC.

The chain has TRBV7-2 and TRBJ2-1, with D possibly TRBD2 on 7 matching bases. CDR3 length: 14 amino acids. Trimming took off 2 bases at V and 10 bases at J, with 15 bases between the two ends. Germline-derived CDR1 and CDR2 are SGHTA and FQGNSA. DNA of the CDR3: TGTGCCAGCAGCTTAAGTGGGGGGGCAGGGGAGCAGTTCTTC. Amino acid sequence: CASSLSGGAGEQFF.

The chain has TRBV7-2 and TRBJ2-5; D may be TRBD2 (6 bases). Germline assignment: CDR1 SGHTA and CDR2 FQGNSA. The V and J ends lost 6 bases and 7 bases respectively, with 12 bases between them. This CDR3 region has 12 residues. DNA for the CDR3: TGTGCCAGCAGTCGACTAGTAGGGACCCAGTACTTC. The encoded protein is CASSRLVGTQYF.

V gene TRBV10-3 combines with J gene TRBJ1-5; 7 bases map to TRBD1. V trimming: 2 bases; J trimming: 6 bases; junction bases outside the gene matches: 7. This CDR3 has 15 amino acids. Per the germline V gene, CDR1 is ENHRY and CDR2 is SYGVKD. CDR3 nucleotide sequence: TGTGCCATCAGTGAGACAGGGGTCTTAGGTCAGCCCCAGCATTTT. It specifies CAISETGVLGQPQHF.

The chain couples TRBV27 to TRBJ1-5, with D possibly TRBD1 on 6 matching bases. The V and J ends lost 6 bases and 0 bases respectively, with 21 bases between them. CDR1 and CDR2 from the germline V gene are MNHEY and SMNVEV (reference sequence). The CDR3 sequence is 18 residues long. CDR3 loop: CASSREGGTPYSNQPQHF. The CDR3 nucleotides read TGTGCCAGCAGCCGGGAGGGGGGGACCCCGTATAGCAATCAGCCCCAGCATTTT.

Only one count was recorded for this clone. V gene TRBV19 combines with J gene TRBJ1-5; D possibly corresponds to TRBD1 (6 bases). This CDR3 comprises 14 residues. V was clipped by 8 bases and J by 7 bases, with 18 bases between them. Germline V gene sequence: CDR1 LNHDA, CDR2 SQIVND (reference sequence). CDR3: CASSQGSRLQPQHF. The CDR3 DNA reads as TGTGCCAGTTCACAGGGAAGTCGGCTCCAGCCCCAGCATTTT.

This clone is a singleton in its sample. V gene TRBV19 combines with J gene TRBJ2-7, with TRBD1 matching over 10 bases. The CDR3 is 16 amino acids. V was pared by 1 base and J by 2 bases, with 5 bases of the junction left unmatched. The germline V gene encodes CDR1 LNHDA and CDR2 SQIVND (reference sequence). The CDR3 bases are TGTGCCAGTAGTATAGGAGGGACAGGGGCTCCCTACGAGCAGTACTTC. Protein: CASSIGGTGAPYEQYF.

The chain couples TRBV11-1 to TRBJ1-5, with no clear D. The CDR3 is 15 amino acids. Trimming cost V 5 bases and J 0 bases, with 11 bases left between them. CDR1 SGHAT and CDR2 FQDESV come from the germline V gene (reference sequence). The CDR3 region has the DNA TGTGCCAGCAGCAGCGGACGCAATAGCAATCAGCCCCAGCATTTT. Amino acid sequence: CASSSGRNSNQPQHF.

This rearrangement joins TRBV6-7 to TRBJ2-4; TRBD2 might be the D (6 bases). TRBV6-7 is labeled an ORF, and its function is uncertain. V shed 2 bases and J shed 7 bases, with 18 bases lying between them. The CDR3 is 16 amino acids. DNA of the CDR3: TGTGCCAGCAGTTACCCCAGGCGGGGAAGATGGAACATTCAGTACTTC. Its protein is CASSYPRRGRWNIQYF.

The rearrangement links TRBV10-3 to TRBJ1-6; 8 bases align to TRBD1. The CDR3 has 15 amino acids. CDR1 and CDR2 from the germline V gene are ENHRY and SYGVKD. V was clipped by 4 bases and J by 6 bases; unmatched bases: 5. CDR3 coding DNA: TGTGCCATCAGTGGACCGGGACAGGCTAATTCACCCCTCCACTTT. Translating gives CAISGPGQANSPLHF.

V gene TRBV19 combines with J gene TRBJ1-1; TRBD1 aligns across 9 bases. With V trimmed by 0 bases and J by 4 bases, 21 bases remained unmatched. CDR3 size: 21 residues. Germline V gene sequence: CDR1 LNHDA, CDR2 SQIVND (reference sequence). CDR3: CASSIEDRGSKMGLWSTEAFF. In nucleotides, the CDR3 is TGTGCCAGTAGTATAGAAGACAGGGGGTCCAAAATGGGGTTGTGGAGCACTGAAGCTTTCTTT.

This chain uses TRBV13 with TRBJ2-2; 8 bases agree with TRBD2. This CDR3 has 14 amino acids. CDR1 is PRHDT and CDR2 is FYEKMQ in the germline V gene (reference sequence). J was trimmed by 7 bases and V by 5 bases; bases with no gene match: 6. The CDR3 DNA sequence: TGTGCCAGCAGCCGGACGGGGGGGCACGGGGAGCTGTTTTTT. Its protein product is CASSRTGGHGELFF.

The chain recombines TRBV7-2 with TRBJ2-3; possible D gene TRBD2, 6 bases. The CDR3 consists of 15 residues. V gave up 3 bases and J gave up 2 bases, with 12 bases separating them. The germline gives CDR1 SGHTA, CDR2 FQGNSA. CDR3 nucleotides: TGTGCCAGCAGCTTGTGGGCGGGGATCACAGATACGCAGTATTTT. Protein sequence: CASSLWAGITDTQYF. Supplemented by reference TRBV7-2 and TRBJ2-3, the full variable domain reads GAGVSQSPSNKVTEKGKDVELRCDPISGHTALYWYRQSLGQGLEFLIYFQGNSAPDKSGLPSDRFSAERTGGSVSTLTIQRTQQEDSAVYLCASSLWAGITDTQYFGPGTRLTVL.

V is TRBV6-1 and J is TRBJ2-1, with 10 bases that match TRBD2. From germline, CDR1 is MNHNS and CDR2 SASEGT. Trimming cost V 10 bases and J 8 bases; bases outside gene matches: 11. The CDR3 is 14 residues long. The CDR3 DNA follows: TGTGCCACCTCTAGCGGGGGACATGAGGATGAGCAGTTCTTC. Protein: CATSSGGHEDEQFF.

The chain combines TRBV14 with TRBJ2-7, with D perhaps TRBD1 (5 bases). The CDR3 totals 15 residues. Trimming removed 1 base at V and 2 bases at J, with 12 bases between. Per the germline V gene, CDR1 is SGHDN and CDR2 is FVKESK. The CDR3: CASSQGAGWAYEQYF. In nucleotides, the CDR3 is TGTGCCAGCAGCCAAGGGGCAGGGTGGGCCTACGAGCAGTACTTC.

This chain links TRBV7-2 with TRBJ1-1; 10 bases align to TRBD1. Germline trimming cut 2 bases from V and 9 bases from J; bases unmatched to any gene: 6. There are 14 residues in the CDR3. CDR1 SGHTA and CDR2 FQGNSA come from the germline V gene. CDR3 loop: CASSLLGQGDKAFF. As DNA, the CDR3 is TGTGCCAGCAGCTTACTTGGACAGGGGGACAAAGCTTTCTTT.

This clone was recorded once. The CDR3 nucleotides read TGTGCCATTTCCGGGACAGGCTCCTACGAGCAGTACTTC. The encoded protein is CAISGTGSYEQYF. The rearrangement joins TRBV10-3 to TRBJ2-5; TRBD1 aligns across 8 bases. TRBJ2-7 explains the end of the DNA better; the J call may be wrong. Germline CDR1 and CDR2: ENHRY and SYGVKD. The CDR3 contains 13 residues.

The CDR3 nucleotides are TGTGCCAGCAGTGAAGGGGGCTTCGACGAGCAGTACTTC. The encoded protein is CASSEGGFDEQYF. The chain has TRBV6-5 and TRBJ2-7, with 7 bases that match TRBD1. CDR1 is MNHEY, CDR2 SVGAGI, per germline. The CDR3 extends over 13 amino acids. J gave up 5 bases and V 5 bases, and 6 bases lay outside the gene matches.

The count of this clone is one. This rearrangement joins TRBV20-1 to TRBJ1-2; D not certain. The CDR3 totals 11 residues. V was pared by 5 bases and J by 7 bases, with 11 bases between. CDR1 and CDR2 from the germline V gene are DFQATT and SNEGSKA (reference sequence). The DNA for the CDR3 is TGCAGTGCTTCACGGGAAGGTGGCTACACCTTC. As protein: CSASREGGYTF.

The chain employs TRBV11-3 and TRBJ1-5; D perhaps matches TRBD1 (5 bases). V lost 5 bases, J lost 10 bases, and 18 bases lay in between. CDR3 length: 14 residues. Germline values: CDR1 SGHNT, CDR2 YENEEA. The CDR3 region has the DNA TGTGCCAGCAGCCCCGAGACCAGGGCATCACCCCAGCATTTT. It encodes CASSPETRASPQHF.

The rearrangement joins TRBV7-6 to TRBJ2-7; TRBD2 agrees at 13 bases. The CDR3 has 14 amino acids. Germline V gene sequence: CDR1 SGHVS, CDR2 FNYEAQ. V gave up 5 bases and J gave up 7 bases; unmatched junction bases: 5. CDR3 region: CASSPTSGGREQYF. The DNA for the CDR3 is TGTGCCAGCAGCCCGACTAGCGGGGGGCGGGAGCAGTACTTC.

This clone was picked up a small number of times. This rearrangement joins TRBV5-6 to TRBJ1-2; possibly TRBD1 for D (5 bases). The CDR3 spans 11 residues. The V gene's germline CDR1 is SGHDT and CDR2 YYEEEE. The germline V and J ends were trimmed by 1 base and 12 bases, with 10 bases remaining between them. CDR3 DNA sequence: TGTGCCAGCAGCTTGCGGGCAGGGAACACCTTC. Translation: CASSLRAGNTF.

The chain carries TRBV18 and TRBJ2-1; 8 positions match TRBD2. Germline-derived CDR1 and CDR2 are KGHSH and LQKENI. V was clipped by 0 bases and J by 1 base; unmatched bases: 5. This CDR3 region has 17 residues. For the CDR3, the DNA is TGTGCCAGCTCACCACCGAACCTAGCGGGTTCCTACAATGAGCAGTTCTTC. This translates into CASSPPNLAGSYNEQFF.

The chain links TRBV18 to TRBJ2-3; D is unclear. This CDR3 has 13 residues. Trimming cost V 3 bases and J 2 bases, with 6 bases left between them. Germline V gene data show CDR1 as KGHSH and CDR2 as LQKENI. CDR3 residues: CASSPGNTDTQYF. The CDR3 nucleotides are TGTGCCAGCTCACCTGGCAACACAGATACGCAGTATTTT. The full variable domain, its missing parts supplied by reference TRBV18 and TRBJ2-3, is NAGVMQNPRHLVRRRGQEARLRCSPMKGHSHVYWYRQLPEEGLKFMVYLQKENIIDESGMPKERFSAEFPKEGPSILRIQQVVRGDSAAYFCASSPGNTDTQYFGPGTRLTVL.

The V and J genes are TRBV6-1 and TRBJ2-7; unclear D gene. Trimming stripped 0 bases from V and 0 bases from J, with 6 bases between. The length of the CDR3 is 14 residues. Germline assignment: CDR1 MNHNS and CDR2 SASEGT. CDR3 region: CASSEAYSSYEQYF. The CDR3 region has the DNA TGTGCCAGCAGTGAAGCCTACAGCTCCTACGAGCAGTACTTC.

The chain couples TRBV2 to TRBJ2-5, with TRBD1 matching 9 bases. The CDR3 extends over 13 amino acids. Looked up from germline, CDR1 is SNHLY and CDR2 is FYNNEI. The trim removed 11 bases at V and 5 bases at J, leaving 9 bases unmatched. CDR3 residues: CAGTTGTGETQYF. The CDR3 DNA reads TGTGCCGGCACCACCGGGACAGGGGAGACCCAGTACTTC. The entire variable domain, with the rest obtained from reference TRBV2 and TRBJ2-5, is as follows: EPEVTQTPSHQVTQMGQEVILRCVPISNHLYFYWYRQILGQKVEFLVSFYNNEISEKSEIFDDQFSVERPDGSNFTLKIRSTKLEDSAMYFCAGTTGTGETQYFGPGTRLLVL.

The rearrangement joins TRBV6-6 to TRBJ2-5; the match to TRBD1 covers 9 bases. CDR3 length: 15 amino acids. The germline gives CDR1 MNHNY, CDR2 SVGAGI (reference sequence). With 4 bases clipped from V and 1 base from J, the junction kept 4 bases outside the gene matches. CDR3 DNA: TGTGCCAGCAGTTTGGACAGGGGTATCCAAGAGACCCAGTACTTC. It codes for CASSLDRGIQETQYF.

This clone was counted a few times. V gene TRBV7-9 combines with J gene TRBJ1-2; a possible D gene is TRBD1 (6 bases). CDR1 and CDR2 (germline): SEHNR, FQNEAQ (reference sequence). V was cut by 6 bases and J by 8 bases, with 10 bases left in between. The CDR3 has 11 residues. CDR3 DNA sequence: TGTGCCAGCAGTCGGGACAAAGGCTACACCTTC. Translation: CASSRDKGYTF. The entire variable domain, with the rest obtained from reference TRBV7-9 and TRBJ1-2, is as follows: DTGVSQNPRHKITKRGQNVTFRCDPISEHNRLYWYRQTLGQGPEFLTYFQNEAQLEKSRLLSDRFSAERPKGSFSTLEIQRTEQGDSAMYLCASSRDKGYTFGSGTRLTVV.